What follows are 14 T cell receptor beta chains derived from one specimen sequenced in a study of OX40 agonist ivuxolimab in advanced cancers. TCRdb keeps only in-frame clones here, not all; method: immunoSEQ multiplex PCR. The sample contains about 73,000 clones, about 89% of which appear only once. The specimen comprised CD4+ or CD8+ T cells sorted from blood, sampled in a trial of the OX40 agonist ivuxolimab. These receptors all come from an adult with an advanced solid tumor such as melanoma, head and neck, liver or kidney cancer.

The rearrangement joins TRBV5-1 to TRBJ1-4; D is perhaps TRBD1 (6 bases). This CDR3 is 14 amino acids long. The V and J ends lost 0 bases and 8 bases respectively, with 11 bases between them. Per the germline V gene, CDR1 is SGHRS and CDR2 is YFSETQ. The CDR3 bases are TGCGCCAGCAGCTTGGGGGGGCTTGGCGAAAAACTGTTTTTT. Translation gives CASSLGGLGEKLFF.

The chain recombines TRBV7-9 with TRBJ2-3; TRBD2 agrees at 8 bases. Trimming at V came to 6 bases and at J to 0 bases, leaving 8 bases not matched to a gene. Germline V lookup: CDR1 SEHNR, CDR2 FQNEAQ (reference sequence). The CDR3 is 16 residues long. The CDR3 region has the DNA TGTGCCAGCAGGTTCAGGGGACTAGAGAGCACAGATACGCAGTATTTT. Its protein is CASRFRGLESTDTQYF.

The rearrangement joins TRBV19 to TRBJ2-3; 9 bases align to TRBD1. CDR1 LNHDA and CDR2 SQIVND come from the germline V gene (reference sequence). Germline trimming cut 8 bases from V and 4 bases from J; bases unmatched to any gene: 10. The CDR3 totals 15 residues. In DNA form, the CDR3 reads TGTGCCAGTGGCACACAGGGGGCGCTGGCAGATACGCAGTATTTT. Amino acid sequence: CASGTQGALADTQYF.

This chain joins TRBV5-4 and TRBJ2-5; the D call may be TRBD1 or TRBD2 (5 bases each). This CDR3 region has 16 residues. The germline V gene encodes CDR1 SGHNT and CDR2 YYREEE (reference sequence). V was cut by 2 bases and J by 4 bases, with 18 bases left in between. The CDR3 reads CASSFGSRGGGETQYF. The CDR3, as DNA: TGTGCCAGCAGCTTCGGTTCTAGGGGTGGAGGAGAGACCCAGTACTTC. Together with reference TRBV5-4 and TRBJ2-5, the CDR3 gives the full variable domain: ETGVTQSPTHLIKTRGQQVTLRCSSQSGHNTVSWYQQALGQGPQFIFQYYREEENGRGNFPPRFSGLQFPNYSSELNVNALELDDSALYLCASSFGSRGGGETQYFGPGTRLLVL.

In its sample, this clone was seen a few times. The chain employs TRBV18 and TRBJ1-6; D unclear. V was clipped by 3 bases and J by 7 bases, with 13 bases between them. From germline, CDR1 is KGHSH and CDR2 LQKENI. The CDR3 length is 15 residues. As DNA, the CDR3 is TGTGCCAGCTCACCCACTCCCACTATGAATTCACCCCTCCACTTT. Translated, it gives CASSPTPTMNSPLHF.

This chain uses TRBV28 with TRBJ2-1; 11 bases fit TRBD2. The length of the CDR3 is 16 residues. CDR1 is MDHEN, CDR2 SYDVKM, per germline. J gave up 4 bases and V 6 bases, and 8 bases lay outside the gene matches. In DNA form, the CDR3 reads TGTGCCAGCAGCCCCGGGACTAGCGGACGATACAATGAGCAGTTCTTC. It codes for CASSPGTSGRYNEQFF.

In this sample, this clone turned up a few times. V and J are TRBV19 and TRBJ1-1; no clear D gene. Germline V gene data show CDR1 as LNHDA and CDR2 as SQIVND (reference sequence). V lost 4 bases and J lost 10, with 13 bases in between. The CDR3 has 12 amino acids. The CDR3 sequence: CASSTDGPSAFF. The CDR3 DNA is TGTGCCAGTAGTACGGACGGCCCCTCAGCTTTCTTT.

J is TRBJ2-2 and V is TRBV4-1, with D unclear. In germline, CDR1 is MGHRA, CDR2 YSYEKL. Trimming cost V 1 base and J 3 bases, with 3 bases left between them. This CDR3 has 13 amino acids. The CDR3 coding sequence is TGCGCCAGCAGCCAAGCCGACACCGGGGAGCTGTTTTTT. The encoded protein is CASSQADTGELFF.

V gene TRBV29-1 combines with J gene TRBJ1-1, with unresolved D. In germline, CDR1 is SQVTM, CDR2 ANQGSEA. V dropped 2 bases and J dropped 7 bases, with 14 bases sitting between them. CDR3 size: 13 residues. CDR3 region: CSVEKGPSSEAFF. CDR3 bases: TGCAGCGTTGAAAAGGGCCCTTCTAGTGAAGCTTTCTTT.

This clone occurred a few times. V usage is TRBV15 and J usage is TRBJ1-1, with D uncertain. Germline-derived CDR1 and CDR2 are LNHNV and YYDKDF (reference sequence). The V gene lost 1 base and the J gene lost 7 bases, with 7 bases spanning the gap. This CDR3 contains 12 residues. CDR3 coding DNA: TGTGCCACCAGCAGAGTGGACGGTGAAGCTTTCTTT. This encodes CATSRVDGEAFF.

This clone was recorded once. V is TRBV5-1 and J is TRBJ2-3; D gene unclear. This CDR3 spans 13 amino acids. Trimming took 0 bases from V and 5 from J, leaving 7 bases between them. CDR1 SGHRS and CDR2 YFSETQ come from the germline V gene. The CDR3 is CASSLVRVDTQYF. The CDR3 nucleotides are TGCGCCAGCAGCTTGGTCCGGGTAGATACGCAGTATTTT.

This sequence joins TRBV15 and TRBJ1-5; no firm D call. The CDR3 spans 13 residues. Germline values: CDR1 LNHNV, CDR2 YYDKDF (reference sequence). V was cut by 4 bases and J by 0 bases, with 4 bases left in between. CDR3 nucleotide sequence: TGTGCCACCAGCAAAAGTAGCAATCAGCCCCAGCATTTT. Protein product: CATSKSSNQPQHF.

The J gene is TRBJ2-7, the V gene TRBV7-2; TRBD1 agrees at 10 bases. The CDR3 extends over 15 amino acids. Germline values: CDR1 SGHTA, CDR2 FQGNSA. J gave up 7 bases and V 1 base, and 7 bases lay outside the gene matches. CDR3: CASSLGGQGKGEQYF. In nucleotides, the CDR3 is TGTGCCAGCAGCTTAGGGGGACAGGGGAAAGGGGAGCAGTACTTC. Looking up the rest from reference TRBV7-2 and TRBJ2-7 gives the full variable domain: GAGVSQSPSNKVTEKGKDVELRCDPISGHTALYWYRQSLGQGLEFLIYFQGNSAPDKSGLPSDRFSAERTGGSVSTLTIQRTQQEDSAVYLCASSLGGQGKGEQYFGPGTRLTVT.

The chain combines TRBV5-4 with TRBJ2-7; 8 bases match TRBD2. The CDR3 consists of 13 residues. The germline V gene encodes CDR1 SGHNT and CDR2 YYREEE (reference sequence). Trimming at V came to 5 bases and at J to 7 bases, leaving 8 bases not matched to a gene. The CDR3 is CASRLTSGTEQYF. The CDR3 DNA reads as TGTGCCAGCAGACTCACTAGCGGTACGGAGCAGTACTTC.